What follows are 5 T cell receptor beta chains derived from one specimen sequenced in a study of OX40 agonist ivuxolimab in advanced cancers. Sequencing used immunoSEQ multiplex PCR; TCRdb keeps in-frame clones, though not all of them. This table has fewer than 95,000 clones, about 93% appearing once. The source material was CD4+ or CD8+ T cells sorted from blood, sampled in a trial of the OX40 agonist ivuxolimab. The receptors were gathered from an adult with an advanced solid tumor such as melanoma, head and neck, liver or kidney cancer.

The V and J genes are TRBV7-2 and TRBJ1-1; no definite D call. Trimming removed 5 bases from V and 5 bases from J, with 12 bases in between. This CDR3 has 13 residues. CDR1 is SGHTA, CDR2 FQGNSA, per germline. The CDR3 spells CASSRAGRTEAFF. CDR3 DNA: TGTGCCAGCAGCCGGGCCGGGAGGACTGAAGCTTTCTTT.

The chain has TRBV14 and TRBJ2-1; D ambiguous. V was shortened by 0 bases and J by 0 bases, with 15 bases between the two germline ends. This CDR3 region has 18 residues. In germline, CDR1 is SGHDN, CDR2 FVKESK. The CDR3 loop reads CASSQDIGRSSSYNEQFF. The CDR3 nucleotides are TGTGCCAGCAGCCAAGATATTGGGCGCTCGAGCTCCTACAATGAGCAGTTCTTC.

The chain links TRBV19 to TRBJ1-1, with TRBD1 identical over 7 bases. Unmatched junction bases numbered 6, after V lost 4 bases and J lost 4 bases. From germline, CDR1 is LNHDA and CDR2 SQIVND (reference sequence). The CDR3 sequence is 14 residues long. This CDR3 is CASSKRQGITEAFF. The CDR3 DNA reads TGTGCCAGTAGTAAGCGACAGGGTATCACTGAAGCTTTCTTT. Looking up the rest from reference TRBV19 and TRBJ1-1 gives the full variable domain: DGGITQSPKYLFRKEGQNVTLSCEQNLNHDAMYWYRQDPGQGLRLIYYSQIVNDFQKGDIAEGYSVSREKKESFPLTVTSAQKNPTAFYLCASSKRQGITEAFFGQGTRLTVV.

The chain links TRBV27 to TRBJ2-3; TRBD1 matches 7 bases. Per germline, CDR1 MNHEY and CDR2 SMNVEV (reference sequence). Losses at the gene ends were 7 bases for V and 5 bases for J; bases not matched to a gene: 15. The CDR3 spans 16 residues. DNA for the CDR3: TGTGCCAGCACCCCCTTAAGATCAGGGGGTGGAGATACGCAGTATTTT. Protein product: CASTPLRSGGGDTQYF.

The chain links TRBV7-2 to TRBJ1-1; no firm D call. Trimming left V 5 bases short and J 0 bases short, with 10 bases between. Germline V gene sequence: CDR1 SGHTA, CDR2 FQGNSA. The CDR3 contains 14 residues. CDR3 coding DNA: TGTGCCAGCAGCCCCGGGCCTTTGAACACTGAAGCTTTCTTT. Amino acids: CASSPGPLNTEAFF.